The 2 T cell receptor beta chains given below trace back to one sample, sequenced in a study of shared clonotypes between healthy human individuals. Clones were read by immunoSEQ multiplex PCR, and TCRdb kept only the in-frame ones, dropping some. The data contain about 1.5 million clones, 95% to 99% of them singletons. The sample was naive CD4+ T cells sorted from blood. Subset here: CD45RA+ positively selected. The receptors shown here come from a man aged 30 to 39 in good health.

The chain employs TRBV15 and TRBJ1-2; no definite D call. The CDR3 loop spans 17 amino acids. Looked up from germline, CDR1 is LNHNV and CDR2 is YYDKDF (reference sequence). V lost 5 bases and J lost 1, with 20 bases in between. CDR3 nucleotides: TGTGCCACCAGCGGTGGGTGGGCGAAGGCCCATAACTATGGCTACACCTTC. It yields the protein CATSGGWAKAHNYGYTF. Full variable domain (rest looked up from reference TRBV15 and TRBJ1-2): DAMVIQNPRYQVTQFGKPVTLSCSQTLNHNVMYWYQQKSSQAPKLLFHYYDKDFNNEADTPDNFQSRRPNTSFCFLDIRSPGLGDTAMYLCATSGGWAKAHNYGYTFGSGTRLTVV.

The rearrangement uses TRBV19 and TRBJ2-1, with D possibly being TRBD1 or TRBD2 (5 bases each). The V gene's germline CDR1 is LNHDA and CDR2 SQIVND (reference sequence). The CDR3 consists of 15 residues. V lost 6 bases to trimming and J lost 10 bases, with 22 bases between them. For the CDR3, the DNA is TGTGCCAGTAGCCAAAAAGCTGGGACCCCCCAGGAGCAGTTCTTC. Protein product: CASSQKAGTPQEQFF.